This paragraph covers one T cell receptor beta chain sequence. The data were taken from a study of shared T cell receptors in the human thymus. Data came from immunoSEQ multiplex PCR; TCRdb stores just in-frame clones and leaves some out. The data hold about 380,000 clones, with approximately 95% observed a single time. CDR3 length equals 17 residues. The receptor's source is a human donor. The chain has TRBV21-1 and TRBJ2-7. TRBV21-1 is listed as a pseudogene. The sequenced sample was thymocytes. The CDR3 is CASSKAGPLRAEPEQYF. CDR3 DNA: TGTGCCAGCAGCAAAGCGGGACCCCTCCGGGCAGAACCCGAGCAGTACTTC.